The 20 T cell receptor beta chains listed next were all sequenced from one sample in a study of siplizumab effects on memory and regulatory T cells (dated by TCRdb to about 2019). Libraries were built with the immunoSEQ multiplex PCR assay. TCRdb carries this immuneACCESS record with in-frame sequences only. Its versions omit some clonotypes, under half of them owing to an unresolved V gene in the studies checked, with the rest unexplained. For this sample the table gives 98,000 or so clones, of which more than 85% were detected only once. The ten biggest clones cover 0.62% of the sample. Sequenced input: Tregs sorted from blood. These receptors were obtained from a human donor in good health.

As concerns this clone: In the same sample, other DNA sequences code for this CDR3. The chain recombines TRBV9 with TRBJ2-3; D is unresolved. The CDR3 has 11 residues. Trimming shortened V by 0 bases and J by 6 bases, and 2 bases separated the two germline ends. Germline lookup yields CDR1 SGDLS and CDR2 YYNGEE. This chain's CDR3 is CASSVEDTQYF. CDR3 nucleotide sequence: TGTGCCAGCAGCGTAGAGGATACGCAGTATTTT.

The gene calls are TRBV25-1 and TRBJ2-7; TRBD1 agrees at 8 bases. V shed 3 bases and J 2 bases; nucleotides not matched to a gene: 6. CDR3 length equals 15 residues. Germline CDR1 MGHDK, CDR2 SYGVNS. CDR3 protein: CASSDGGTGTYEQYF. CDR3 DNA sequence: TGTGCCAGCAGTGATGGAGGGACAGGAACCTACGAGCAGTACTTC.

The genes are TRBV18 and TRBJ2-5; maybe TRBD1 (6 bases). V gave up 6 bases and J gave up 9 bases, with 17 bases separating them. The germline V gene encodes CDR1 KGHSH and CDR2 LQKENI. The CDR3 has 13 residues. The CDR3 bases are TGTGCCAGCTCTCAGGACATCCCAGGGGCCCAGTACTTC. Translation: CASSQDIPGAQYF. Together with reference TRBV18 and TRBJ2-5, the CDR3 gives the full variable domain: NAGVMQNPRHLVRRRGQEARLRCSPMKGHSHVYWYRQLPEEGLKFMVYLQKENIIDESGMPKERFSAEFPKEGPSILRIQQVVRGDSAAYFCASSQDIPGAQYFGPGTRLLVL.

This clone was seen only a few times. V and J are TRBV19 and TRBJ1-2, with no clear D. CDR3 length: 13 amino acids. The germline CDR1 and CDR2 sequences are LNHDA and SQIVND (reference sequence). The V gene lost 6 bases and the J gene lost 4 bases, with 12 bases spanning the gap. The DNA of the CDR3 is TGTGCCAGTAGGGATCCTGGGAGCTATGGCTACACCTTC. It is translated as CASRDPGSYGYTF.

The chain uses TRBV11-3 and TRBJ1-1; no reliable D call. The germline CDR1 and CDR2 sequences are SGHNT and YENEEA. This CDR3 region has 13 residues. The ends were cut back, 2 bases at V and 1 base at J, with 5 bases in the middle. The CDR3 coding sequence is TGTGCCAGCAGCTTAAAAGGGAACACTGAAGCTTTCTTT. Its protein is CASSLKGNTEAFF. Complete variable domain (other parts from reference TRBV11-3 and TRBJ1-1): EAGVVQSPRYKIIEKKQPVAFWCNPISGHNTLYWYLQNLGQGPELLIRYENEEAVDDSQLPKDRFSAERLKGVDSTLKIQPAELGDSAVYLCASSLKGNTEAFFGQGTRLTVV.

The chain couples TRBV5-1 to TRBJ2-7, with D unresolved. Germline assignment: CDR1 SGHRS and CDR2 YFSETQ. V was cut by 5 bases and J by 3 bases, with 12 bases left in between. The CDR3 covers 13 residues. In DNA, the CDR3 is TGCGCCAGCAGAGAAGGGCCCGACTACGAGCAGTACTTC. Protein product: CASREGPDYEQYF.

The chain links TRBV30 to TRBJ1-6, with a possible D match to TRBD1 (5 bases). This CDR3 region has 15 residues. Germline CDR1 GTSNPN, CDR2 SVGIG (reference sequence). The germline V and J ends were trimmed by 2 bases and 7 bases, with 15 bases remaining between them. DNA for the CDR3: TGTGCCTGGAGTTCCCCGGGGACTCTGAATTCACCCCTCCACTTT. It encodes CAWSSPGTLNSPLHF. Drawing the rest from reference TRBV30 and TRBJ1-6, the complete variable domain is SQTIHQWPATLVQPVGSPLSLECTVEGTSNPNLYWYRQAAGRGLQLLFYSVGIGQISSEVPQNLSASRPQDRQFILSSKKLLLSDSGFYLCAWSSPGTLNSPLHFGNGTRLTVT.

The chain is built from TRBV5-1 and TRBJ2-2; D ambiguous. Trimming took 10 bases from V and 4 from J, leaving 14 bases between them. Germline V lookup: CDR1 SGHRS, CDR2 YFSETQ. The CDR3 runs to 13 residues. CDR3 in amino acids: CAVGRPVTGELFF. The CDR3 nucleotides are TGCGCCGTCGGACGGCCGGTCACCGGGGAGCTGTTTTTT.

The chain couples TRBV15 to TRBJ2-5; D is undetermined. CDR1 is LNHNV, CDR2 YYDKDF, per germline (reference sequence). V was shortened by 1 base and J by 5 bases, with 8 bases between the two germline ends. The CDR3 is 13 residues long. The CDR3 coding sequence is TGTGCCACCAGCAGAGGAAGGGATGAGACCCAGTACTTC. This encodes CATSRGRDETQYF. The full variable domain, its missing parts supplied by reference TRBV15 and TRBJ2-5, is DAMVIQNPRYQVTQFGKPVTLSCSQTLNHNVMYWYQQKSSQAPKLLFHYYDKDFNNEADTPDNFQSRRPNTSFCFLDIRSPGLGDTAMYLCATSRGRDETQYFGPGTRLLVL.

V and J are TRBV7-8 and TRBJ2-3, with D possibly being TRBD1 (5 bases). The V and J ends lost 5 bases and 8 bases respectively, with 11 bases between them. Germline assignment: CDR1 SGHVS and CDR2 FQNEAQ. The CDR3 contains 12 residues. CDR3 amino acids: CASSPGPGTQYF. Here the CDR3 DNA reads TGTGCCAGCAGCCCAGGGCCAGGTACGCAGTATTTT.

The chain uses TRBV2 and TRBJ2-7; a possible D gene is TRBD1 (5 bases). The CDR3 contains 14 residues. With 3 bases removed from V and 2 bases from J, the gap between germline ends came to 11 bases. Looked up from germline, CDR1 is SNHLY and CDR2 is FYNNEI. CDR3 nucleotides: TGTGCCAGCAGTGACCAGGGCGGAACCTACGAGCAGTACTTC. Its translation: CASSDQGGTYEQYF.

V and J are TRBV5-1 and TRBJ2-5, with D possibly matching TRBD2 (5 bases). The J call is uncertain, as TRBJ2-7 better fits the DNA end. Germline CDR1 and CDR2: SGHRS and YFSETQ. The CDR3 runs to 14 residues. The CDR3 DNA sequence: TGCGCCAGCAGCTTGGGAAACACGGGGTTCGAGCAGTACTTC. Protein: CASSLGNTGFEQYF.

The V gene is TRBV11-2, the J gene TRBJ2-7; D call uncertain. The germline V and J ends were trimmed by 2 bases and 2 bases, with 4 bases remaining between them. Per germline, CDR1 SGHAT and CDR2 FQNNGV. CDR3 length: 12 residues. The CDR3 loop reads CASSLFPYEQYF. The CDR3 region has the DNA TGTGCCAGCAGCTTATTCCCCTACGAGCAGTACTTC.

DNA of the CDR3: TGTGCCAGCAGCCCCTACTTCCGCGAGCAGTACTTC. Amino acid sequence: CASSPYFREQYF. The rearrangement uses TRBV11-2 and TRBJ2-7, with no clear D. This CDR3 has 12 amino acids. Germline V gives CDR1 SGHAT, CDR2 FQNNGV. The ends were cut back, 5 bases at V and 6 bases at J, with 11 bases in the middle.

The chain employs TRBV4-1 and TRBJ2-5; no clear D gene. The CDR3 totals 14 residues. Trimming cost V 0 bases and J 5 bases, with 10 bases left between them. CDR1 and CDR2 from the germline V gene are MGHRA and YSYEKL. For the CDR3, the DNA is TGCGCCAGCAGCCAAGAGAGGTACTTCGAGACCCAGTACTTC. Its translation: CASSQERYFETQYF.

CDR3: CASEPAALVANVLTF. As DNA, the CDR3 is TGTGCCAGCGAACCCGCGGCCTTAGTGGCCAACGTCCTGACTTTC. The gene calls are TRBV6-1 and TRBJ2-6, with D unresolved. The CDR3 consists of 15 residues. Between the trimmed V and J ends, which lost 8 bases and 6 bases, there was a span of 17 bases. The germline V gene has CDR1 MNHNS and CDR2 SASEGT.

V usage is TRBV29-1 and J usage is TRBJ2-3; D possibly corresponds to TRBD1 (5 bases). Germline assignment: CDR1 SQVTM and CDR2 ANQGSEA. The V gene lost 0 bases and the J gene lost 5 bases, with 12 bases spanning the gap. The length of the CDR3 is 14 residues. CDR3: CSVEDRGREDTQYF. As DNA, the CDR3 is TGCAGCGTTGAAGATAGAGGCAGGGAAGATACGCAGTATTTT.

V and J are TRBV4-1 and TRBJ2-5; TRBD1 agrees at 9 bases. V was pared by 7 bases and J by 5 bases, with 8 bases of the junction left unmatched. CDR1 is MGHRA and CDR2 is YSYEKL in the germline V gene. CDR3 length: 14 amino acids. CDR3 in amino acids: CASKPGTGSETQYF. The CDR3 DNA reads TGCGCCAGCAAGCCAGGGACAGGGTCGGAGACCCAGTACTTC.

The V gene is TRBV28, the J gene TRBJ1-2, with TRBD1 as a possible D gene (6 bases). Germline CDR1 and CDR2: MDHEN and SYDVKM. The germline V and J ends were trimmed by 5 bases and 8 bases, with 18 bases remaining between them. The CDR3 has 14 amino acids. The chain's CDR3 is CASSGTMGAGGYTF. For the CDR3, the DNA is TGTGCCAGCAGTGGAACAATGGGGGCCGGAGGCTACACCTTC.

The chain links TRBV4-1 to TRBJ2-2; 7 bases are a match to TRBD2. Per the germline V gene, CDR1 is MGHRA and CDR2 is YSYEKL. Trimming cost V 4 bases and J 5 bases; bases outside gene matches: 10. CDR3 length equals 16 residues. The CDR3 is CASSPGRAVGTGELFF. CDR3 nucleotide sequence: TGCGCCAGCAGCCCAGGGAGGGCCGTAGGGACCGGGGAGCTGTTTTTT.